This TCR beta chain was identified in a study of cytomegalovirus exposure and HLA in healthy donors. Across the study: Some 77 million unique TCRs from HLA-typed donors were held in an early release of data.

V shed 1 base and J shed 4 bases, with 8 bases lying between them. Germline loops: CDR1 MGHDK, CDR2 SYGVNS. The CDR3 loop spans 14 amino acids. The primer mix had 60 Vbeta and 13 Jbeta primers. Clones were sequenced by immunoSEQ multiplex PCR, and TCRdb holds only the in-frame ones, with some missing. The repertoire holds about 180,000 clones, with 65% to 85% as singletons. Points from the study as a whole: Some V segments could not be told apart, so they were left out, TRBV6-2 and TRBV6-3 among them. For cytomegalovirus status, the classifier reportedly gave diagnoses with high specificity and sensitivity.

Comments on this clone: Its antigen is still unknown.

The V gene is TRBV25-1, the J gene TRBJ2-1; TRBD2 might be the D (6 bases). This clonotype originated in a girl aged 5-17 years in good health and CMV-seropositive. Input material: PBMCs. The CDR3 is CASSEFAGYNEQFF. In nucleotides, the CDR3 is TGTGCCAGCAGTGAATTTGCGGGATACAATGAGCAGTTCTTC.